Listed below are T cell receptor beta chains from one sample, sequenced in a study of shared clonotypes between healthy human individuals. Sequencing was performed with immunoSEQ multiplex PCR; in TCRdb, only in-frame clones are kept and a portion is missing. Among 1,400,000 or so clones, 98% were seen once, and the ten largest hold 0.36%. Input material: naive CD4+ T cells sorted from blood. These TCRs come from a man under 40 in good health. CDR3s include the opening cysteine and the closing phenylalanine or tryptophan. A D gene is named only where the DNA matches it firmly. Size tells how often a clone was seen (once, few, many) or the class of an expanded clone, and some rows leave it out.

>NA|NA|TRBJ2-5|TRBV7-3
CASSLRGRVETQYF
TGTGCCAGCAGCTTAAGGGGACGGGTAGAGACCCAGTACTTC
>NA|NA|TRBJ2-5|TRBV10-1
CASIQSSQIQETQYF
TGCGCCAGCATCCAATCGTCACAGATCCAAGAGACCCAGTACTTC
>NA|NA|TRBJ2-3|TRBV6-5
CASSYNGVVTDTQYF
TGTGCCAGCAGCTACAATGGGGTGGTCACAGATACGCAGTATTTT
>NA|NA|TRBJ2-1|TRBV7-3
CASSPSPGLSYNEQFF
TGTGCCAGCAGCCCCAGTCCGGGGCTGTCATACAATGAGCAGTTCTTC
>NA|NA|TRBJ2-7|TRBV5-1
CASSLAPTGDTYEQYF
TGCGCCAGCAGCTTAGCCCCGACGGGGGATACCTACGAGCAGTACTTC
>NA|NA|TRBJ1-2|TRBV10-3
CAISDTGSGYGYTF
TGTGCCATCAGTGACACAGGGTCTGGCTATGGCTACACCTTC
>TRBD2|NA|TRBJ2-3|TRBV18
CASSPVIAGEGTQYF
TGTGCCAGCTCACCGGTGATAGCGGGAGAGGGTACGCAGTATTTT
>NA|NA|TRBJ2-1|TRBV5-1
CASSLEGQWRLNEQFF
TGCGCCAGCAGCTTGGAGGGACAATGGAGGCTCAATGAGCAGTTCTTC
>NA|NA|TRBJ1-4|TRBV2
CASARGNEKLFF
TGTGCCAGCGCCAGGGGAAACGAAAAACTGTTTTTT
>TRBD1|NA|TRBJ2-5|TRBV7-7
CASSSGGPLETQYF
TGTGCTAGCAGCTCAGGGGGACCCCTAGAGACCCAGTACTTC
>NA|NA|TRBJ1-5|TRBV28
CASSQPRGADQPQHF
TGTGCCAGCAGTCAACCCCGGGGGGCAGATCAGCCCCAGCATTTT
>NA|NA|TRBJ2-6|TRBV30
CAWSVSLNSGANVLTF
TGTGCCTGGAGTGTATCCCTGAACTCTGGGGCCAACGTCCTGACTTTC
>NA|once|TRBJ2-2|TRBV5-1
CASSLHGQGSGELFF
TGCGCCAGCAGCTTGCATGGGCAGGGTTCCGGGGAGCTGTTTTTT
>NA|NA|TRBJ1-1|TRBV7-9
CASSLEPGRNTEAFF
TGTGCCAGCAGCTTAGAGCCAGGGCGCAACACTGAAGCTTTCTTT
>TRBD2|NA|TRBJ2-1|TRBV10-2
CASSGGVSGIDEQFF
TGCGCCAGCAGTGGCGGGGTGAGCGGGATCGATGAGCAGTTCTTC
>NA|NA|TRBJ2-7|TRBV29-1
CSVQYELGLEQYF
TGCAGCGTCCAGTATGAATTGGGGCTTGAGCAGTACTTC
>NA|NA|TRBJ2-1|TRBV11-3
CASSYQTYNEQFF
TGTGCCAGCAGTTATCAAACCTACAATGAGCAGTTCTTC
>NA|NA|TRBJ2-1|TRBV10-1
CASSWVGEGDEQFF
TGCGCCAGCAGTTGGGTGGGAGAAGGAGATGAGCAGTTCTTC
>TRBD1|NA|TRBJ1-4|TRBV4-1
CASSRLTGTVTNEKLFF
TGCGCCAGCAGTCGATTAACTGGGACAGTAACTAATGAAAAACTGTTTTTT
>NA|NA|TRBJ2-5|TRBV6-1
CASRSGLRTEETQYF
TGTGCCAGCAGATCCGGACTCCGGACCGAAGAGACCCAGTACTTC
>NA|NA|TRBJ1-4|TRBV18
CASSGPTGDEKLFF
TGTGCCAGCTCAGGGCCCACCGGGGACGAAAAACTGTTTTTT
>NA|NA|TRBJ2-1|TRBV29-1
CSVVGRGTPYNEQFF
TGCAGCGTTGTCGGTCGGGGGACCCCCTACAATGAGCAGTTCTTC
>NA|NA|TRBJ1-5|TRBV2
CASRWRLGNNQPQHF
TGTGCCAGCAGGTGGCGTTTGGGTAACAATCAGCCCCAGCATTTT
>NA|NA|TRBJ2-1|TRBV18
CASSPPKADYNEQFF
TGTGCCAGCTCACCACCGAAAGCGGACTACAATGAGCAGTTCTTC
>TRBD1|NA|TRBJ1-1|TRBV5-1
CASSLVPPGTGGMHTEAFF
TGCGCCAGCAGCTTGGTGCCCCCCGGGACAGGGGGTATGCACACTGAAGCTTTCTTT
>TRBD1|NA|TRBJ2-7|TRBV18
CASSLTDRVEQYF
TGTGCCAGCTCACTAACCGACAGGGTCGAGCAGTACTTC
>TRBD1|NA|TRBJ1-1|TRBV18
CASSPSQGARNTEAFF
TGTGCCAGCTCACCAAGTCAGGGGGCGAGGAACACTGAAGCTTTCTTT
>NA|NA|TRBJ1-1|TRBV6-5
CASSYRSNTEAFF
TGTGCCAGCAGCTACAGGAGTAACACTGAAGCTTTCTTT
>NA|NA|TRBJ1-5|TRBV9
CASSRGLGGNQPQHF
TGTGCCAGCAGTAGGGGCCTGGGGGGCAATCAGCCCCAGCATTTT
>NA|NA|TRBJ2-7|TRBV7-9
CASSPEGVATSEQYF
TGTGCCAGCAGCCCGGAGGGGGTCGCGACGTCCGAGCAGTACTTC
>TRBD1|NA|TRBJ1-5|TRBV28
CASSSHSGRGNQPQHF
TGTGCCAGCAGTAGCCACTCGGGCAGGGGGAATCAGCCCCAGCATTTT
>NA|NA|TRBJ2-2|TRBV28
CASEVTGELFF
TGTGCCAGCGAGGTAACCGGGGAGCTGTTTTTT
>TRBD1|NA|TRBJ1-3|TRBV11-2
CASSSLRRDSSGNTIYF
TGTGCCAGCAGCTCCTTACGCCGGGACAGCTCTGGAAACACCATATATTTT
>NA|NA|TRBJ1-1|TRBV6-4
CASSARGGRTEAFF
TGTGCCAGCAGTGCCCGAGGGGGACGGACTGAAGCTTTCTTT
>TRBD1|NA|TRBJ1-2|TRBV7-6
CASSYQGRQGVKGYTF
TGTGCCAGCAGCTATCAGGGCAGGCAGGGGGTAAAAGGCTACACCTTC
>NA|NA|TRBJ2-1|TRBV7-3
CASSLNGDTNEQFF
TGTGCCAGCAGCTTAAATGGGGACACGAATGAGCAGTTCTTC
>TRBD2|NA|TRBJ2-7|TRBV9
CASSVGLAGRYEQYF
TGTGCCAGCAGCGTAGGACTAGCGGGGCGGTACGAGCAGTACTTC
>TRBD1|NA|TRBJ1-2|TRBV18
CASSRDRDGYTF
TGTGCCAGCTCCCGGGACAGGGACGGCTACACCTTC
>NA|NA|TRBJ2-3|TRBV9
CANRQQGGTDTQYF
TGTGCCAACCGACAGCAGGGAGGCACAGATACGCAGTATTTT
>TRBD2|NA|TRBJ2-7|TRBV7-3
CASSLLPGAGGRSEQYF
TGTGCCAGCAGCTTACTCCCCGGAGCGGGAGGCCGTAGCGAGCAGTACTTC